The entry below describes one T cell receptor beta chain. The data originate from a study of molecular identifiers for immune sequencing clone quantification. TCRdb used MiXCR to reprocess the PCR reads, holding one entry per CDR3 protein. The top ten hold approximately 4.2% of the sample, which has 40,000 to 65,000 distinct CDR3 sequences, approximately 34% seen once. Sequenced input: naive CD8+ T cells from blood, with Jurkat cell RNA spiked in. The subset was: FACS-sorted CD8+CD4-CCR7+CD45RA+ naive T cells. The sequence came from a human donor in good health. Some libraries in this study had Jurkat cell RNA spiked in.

The CDR3 DNA reads TGTGCCAGTGGTCCCCTGATCGAGCAGTACTTC. This encodes CASGPLIEQYF. The genes are TRBV19 and TRBJ2-7; unclear D gene. Germline V gene data show CDR1 as LNHDA and CDR2 as SQIVND (reference sequence). CDR3 length: 11 amino acids. V was clipped by 8 bases and J by 6 bases, with 11 bases between them.